Following are 14 T cell receptor beta chains from one sample sequenced in a study of cytomegalovirus exposure and HLA in healthy donors (dated 2017 in TCRdb). Libraries were prepared through the immunoSEQ multiplex PCR assay. For the multiplex PCR, a mixture combining 60 forward primers for TCR Vbeta segments and 13 reverse primers for TCR Jbeta segments was used. Entries here come from immuneACCESS through TCRdb and include only in-frame sequences with V and J called. Some clones fail to appear in such tables; in the studies checked, an unresolved V gene covers under half of the shortfall, and the cause of the remainder is unknown. The sample contains 150,000 to 200,000 clones, 75% to 85% of them found a single time. Of the sample, 6.5% is held by the ten largest clones. Material for sequencing was PBMCs. Every receptor here comes from a woman between 45 and 65 years old in good health and CMV-seropositive.

The chain is built from TRBV5-6 and TRBJ1-3, with 10 positions matching TRBD1. Germline CDR1 reads SGHDT; CDR2 reads YYEEEE. V shed 6 bases and J 7 bases; nucleotides not matched to a gene: 10. The CDR3 length is 15 residues. This CDR3 is CASNSIDRGLNTIYF. The CDR3, as DNA: TGTGCCAGCAACAGTATAGACAGGGGGCTGAACACCATATATTTT. The full variable domain, its missing parts supplied by reference TRBV5-6 and TRBJ1-3, is DAGVTQSPTHLIKTRGQQVTLRCSPKSGHDTVSWYQQALGQGPQFIFQYYEEEERQRGNFPDRFSGHQFPNYSSELNVNALLLGDSALYLCASNSIDRGLNTIYFGEGSWLTVV.

The count of this clone is one. The rearrangement uses TRBV6-1 and TRBJ2-1; 7 positions match TRBD2. V shed 2 bases, J shed 6 bases, and the junction held 4 bases outside the gene matches. This CDR3 is built from 14 residues. The germline gives CDR1 MNHNS, CDR2 SASEGT. CDR3 sequence: CASSEIRLANEQFF. The CDR3 bases are TGTGCCAGCAGTGAAATAAGACTAGCCAATGAGCAGTTCTTC.

The rearrangement links TRBV9 to TRBJ2-3; D unclear. CDR1 and CDR2 from the germline V gene are SGDLS and YYNGEE. V was cut by 1 base and J by 0 bases, with 9 bases left in between. This CDR3 is built from 15 residues. The CDR3 nucleotides read TGTGCCAGCAGCGTACACTTTACTAGCACAGATACGCAGTATTTT. Translating gives CASSVHFTSTDTQYF.

The chain couples TRBV15 to TRBJ2-5; 8 bases align to TRBD2. The CDR3 is made up of 19 amino acids. V lost 0 bases and J lost 6; bases outside the gene matches: 18. The germline gives CDR1 LNHNV, CDR2 YYDKDF (reference sequence). The CDR3 loop is CATSRESLRGAVGGKTQYF. The DNA of the CDR3 is TGTGCCACCAGCAGAGAGTCGTTGCGGGGGGCAGTCGGCGGGAAGACCCAGTACTTC.

This clone came up a few times. The J gene is TRBJ1-5, the V gene TRBV5-6; D uncertain. Trimming left V 1 base short and J 7 bases short, with 12 bases between. Per the germline V gene, CDR1 is SGHDT and CDR2 is YYEEEE. This CDR3 contains 14 residues. The CDR3 DNA sequence: TGTGCCAGCAGCTTGTTCCCCGAGGCGCAGCCCCAGCATTTT. It yields the protein CASSLFPEAQPQHF.

This clone came up a few times. This chain uses TRBV11-2 with TRBJ2-7; TRBD1 is a possible D gene (6 bases). Germline V gives CDR1 SGHAT, CDR2 FQNNGV. V was clipped by 2 bases and J by 2 bases, with 13 bases between them. This CDR3 region has 15 residues. The DNA of the CDR3 is TGTGCCAGCAGCTTACCCGGGACACTAACCTACGAGCAGTACTTC. Translating gives CASSLPGTLTYEQYF.

The chain combines TRBV13 with TRBJ2-1; 7 nucleotides match TRBD1. The CDR3 has 19 residues. Germline CDR1 and CDR2: PRHDT and FYEKMQ (reference sequence). With V trimmed by 2 bases and J by 2 bases, 15 bases remained unmatched. CDR3 loop: CASSLIGTANSRAYNEQFF. For the CDR3, the DNA is TGTGCCAGCAGCTTAATCGGGACAGCCAACTCTCGCGCCTACAATGAGCAGTTCTTC. The full variable domain, with the rest looked up from reference TRBV13 and TRBJ2-1, is AAGVIQSPRHLIKEKRETATLKCYPIPRHDTVYWYQQGPGQDPQFLISFYEKMQSDKGSIPDRFSAQQFSDYHSELNMSSLELGDSALYFCASSLIGTANSRAYNEQFFGPGTRLTVL.

This clone occurred once. The chain links TRBV29-1 to TRBJ2-1; a possible D gene is TRBD1 (5 bases). Germline CDR1 reads SQVTM; CDR2 reads ANQGSEA. Between the trimmed V and J ends, which lost 3 bases and 10 bases, there was a span of 13 bases. This CDR3 has 12 residues. CDR3 nucleotides: TGCAGCGTTGAGCCGGAAAGGACAGAGCAGTTCTTC. This sequence encodes CSVEPERTEQFF.

V usage is TRBV4-1 and J usage is TRBJ2-1, with a possible D match to TRBD2 (6 bases). V dropped 3 bases and J dropped 4 bases, with 19 bases sitting between them. Germline CDR1 MGHRA, CDR2 YSYEKL. This CDR3 is 17 amino acids long. This chain's CDR3 is CASSHPPGLLSYNEQFF. CDR3 nucleotides: TGCGCCAGCAGCCACCCTCCGGGACTCCTCTCTTACAATGAGCAGTTCTTC.

A remark on this clone: A junction end diverges from the germline sequence, so it may reflect a read error. The V call is TRBV7-9, the J call TRBJ2-2, with D hard to call. The CDR3 loop spans 13 amino acids. Germline V gene sequence: CDR1 SEHNR, CDR2 FQNEAQ (reference sequence). The CDR3, as DNA: TGTTCCAGCAGCCCCTACCGGACCGGGGAGCTGTTTTTT. Amino acids: CSSSPYRTGELFF.

This clone was seen only a few times. An end of the junction differs from the germline gene, which may be a read error. The chain has TRBV7-3 and TRBJ2-3, with 7 bases identical to TRBD2. Germline V gene lookup returns CDR1 SGHTA and CDR2 FQGTGA. The CDR3 sequence is 14 residues long. CDR3 amino acids: CASSQTSSTDTQYF. DNA for the CDR3: TGCGCCAGCAGCCAGACTAGCTCCACAGATACGCAGTATTTT.

This chain joins TRBV28 and TRBJ1-3, with a possible D match to TRBD1 (6 bases). This CDR3 has 14 residues. The ends were cut back, 4 bases at V and 1 base at J, with 8 bases in the middle. The V gene's germline CDR1 is MDHEN and CDR2 SYDVKM. CDR3 bases: TGTGCCAGCAGTTCCACAGGGTCTGGAAACACCATATATTTT. Protein sequence: CASSSTGSGNTIYF.

V usage is TRBV5-6 and J usage is TRBJ2-1; 7 nucleotides align to TRBD2. CDR1 and CDR2 (germline): SGHDT, YYEEEE. J lost 9 bases, V lost 2 bases, and 8 bases had no gene match. The CDR3 is made up of 14 amino acids. CDR3 coding DNA: TGTGCCAGCAGCTTAGGGGCGGGAGCAGGTGAGCAGTTCTTC. Translating it yields CASSLGAGAGEQFF.

V usage is TRBV27 and J usage is TRBJ1-1; D is ambiguous. The V gene lost 5 bases and the J gene lost 11 bases, with 9 bases spanning the gap. The CDR3 spans 10 residues. The germline CDR1 and CDR2 sequences are MNHEY and SMNVEV (reference sequence). The CDR3 reads CASSRGLAFF. Here the CDR3 DNA reads TGTGCCAGCAGTAGAGGGTTGGCTTTCTTT.